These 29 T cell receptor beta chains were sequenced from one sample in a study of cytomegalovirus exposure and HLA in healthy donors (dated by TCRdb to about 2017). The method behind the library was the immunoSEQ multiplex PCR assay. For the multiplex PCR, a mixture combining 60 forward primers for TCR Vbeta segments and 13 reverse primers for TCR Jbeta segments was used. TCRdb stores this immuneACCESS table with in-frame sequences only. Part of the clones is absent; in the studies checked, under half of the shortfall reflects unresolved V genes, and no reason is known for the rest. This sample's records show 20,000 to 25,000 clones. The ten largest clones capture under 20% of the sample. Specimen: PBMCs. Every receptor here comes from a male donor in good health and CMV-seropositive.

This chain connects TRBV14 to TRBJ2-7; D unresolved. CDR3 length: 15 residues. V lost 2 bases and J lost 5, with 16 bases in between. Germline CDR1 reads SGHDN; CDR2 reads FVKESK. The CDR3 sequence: CASSQHWAPPDEQYF. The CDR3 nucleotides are TGTGCCAGCAGCCAACATTGGGCCCCCCCGGACGAGCAGTACTTC.

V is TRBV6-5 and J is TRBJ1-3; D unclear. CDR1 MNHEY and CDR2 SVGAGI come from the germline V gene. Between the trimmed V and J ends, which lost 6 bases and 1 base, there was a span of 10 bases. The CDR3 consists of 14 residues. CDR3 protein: CASSRSGSGNTIYF. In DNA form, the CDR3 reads TGTGCCAGCAGCCGTAGCGGGTCTGGAAACACCATATATTTT.

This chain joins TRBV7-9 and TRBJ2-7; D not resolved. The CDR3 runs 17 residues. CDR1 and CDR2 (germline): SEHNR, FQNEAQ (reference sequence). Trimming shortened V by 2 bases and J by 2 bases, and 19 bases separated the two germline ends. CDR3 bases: TGTGCCAGCAGCTTATATACAGCTAACACGCGCACCTACGAGCAGTACTTC. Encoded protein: CASSLYTANTRTYEQYF. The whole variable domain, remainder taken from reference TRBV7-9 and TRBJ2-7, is DTGVSQNPRHKITKRGQNVTFRCDPISEHNRLYWYRQTLGQGPEFLTYFQNEAQLEKSRLLSDRFSAERPKGSFSTLEIQRTEQGDSAMYLCASSLYTANTRTYEQYFGPGTRLTVT.

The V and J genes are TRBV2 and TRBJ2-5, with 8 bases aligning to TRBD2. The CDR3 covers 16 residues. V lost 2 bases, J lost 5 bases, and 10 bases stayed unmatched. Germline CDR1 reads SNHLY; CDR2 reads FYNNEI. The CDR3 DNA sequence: TGTGCCAGCAGTGAACGGGGGGGGCAGGGCAGGGAGACCCAGTACTTC. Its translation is CASSERGGQGRETQYF.

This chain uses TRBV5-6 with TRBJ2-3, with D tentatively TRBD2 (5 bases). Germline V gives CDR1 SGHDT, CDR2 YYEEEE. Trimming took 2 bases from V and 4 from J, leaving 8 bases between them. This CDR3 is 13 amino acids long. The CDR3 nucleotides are TGTGCCAGCAGCTTACTAGGAGCAGATACGCAGTATTTT. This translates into CASSLLGADTQYF.

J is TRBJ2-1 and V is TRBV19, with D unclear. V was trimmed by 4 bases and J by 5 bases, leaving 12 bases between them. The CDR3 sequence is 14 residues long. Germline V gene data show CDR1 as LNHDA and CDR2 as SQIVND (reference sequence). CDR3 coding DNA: TGTGCCAGTAGTAATACTGGGCTGAACAATGAGCAGTTCTTC. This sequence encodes CASSNTGLNNEQFF.

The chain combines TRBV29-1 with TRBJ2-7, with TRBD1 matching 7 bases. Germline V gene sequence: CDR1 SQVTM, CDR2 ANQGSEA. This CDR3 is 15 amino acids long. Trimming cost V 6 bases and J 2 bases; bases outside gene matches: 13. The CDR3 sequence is CSVAPSPGGAYEQYF. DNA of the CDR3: TGCAGCGTCGCCCCATCCCCAGGGGGTGCCTACGAGCAGTACTTC.

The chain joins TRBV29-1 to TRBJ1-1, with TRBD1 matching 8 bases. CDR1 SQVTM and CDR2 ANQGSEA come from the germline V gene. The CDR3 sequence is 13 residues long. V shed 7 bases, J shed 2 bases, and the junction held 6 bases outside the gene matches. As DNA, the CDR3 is TGCAGCGGTGGACAGGGCTTCAACACTGAAGCTTTCTTT. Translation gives CSGGQGFNTEAFF.

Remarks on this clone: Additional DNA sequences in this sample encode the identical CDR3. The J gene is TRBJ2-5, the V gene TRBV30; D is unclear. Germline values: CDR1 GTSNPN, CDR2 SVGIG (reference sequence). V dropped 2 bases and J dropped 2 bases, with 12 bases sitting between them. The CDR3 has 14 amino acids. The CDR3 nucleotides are TGTGCCTGGAGTCCCGGAATAGCACAAGAGACCCAGTACTTC. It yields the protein CAWSPGIAQETQYF.

In DNA, the CDR3 is TGCGCCAGCAGCACGGGGGATATAAACACTGAAGCTTTCTTT. Encoded protein: CASSTGDINTEAFF. The gene calls are TRBV5-1 and TRBJ1-1; D might be TRBD1 (5 bases). V lost 4 bases to trimming and J lost 2 bases, with 12 bases between them. There are 14 residues in the CDR3. Germline V lookup: CDR1 SGHRS, CDR2 YFSETQ.

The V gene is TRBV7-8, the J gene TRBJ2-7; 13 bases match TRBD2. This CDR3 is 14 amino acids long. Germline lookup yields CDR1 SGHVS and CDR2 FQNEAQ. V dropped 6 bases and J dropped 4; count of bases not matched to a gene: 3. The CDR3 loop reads CASSRLAGGYEQYF. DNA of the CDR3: TGTGCCAGCAGTCGACTAGCGGGGGGTTACGAGCAGTACTTC.

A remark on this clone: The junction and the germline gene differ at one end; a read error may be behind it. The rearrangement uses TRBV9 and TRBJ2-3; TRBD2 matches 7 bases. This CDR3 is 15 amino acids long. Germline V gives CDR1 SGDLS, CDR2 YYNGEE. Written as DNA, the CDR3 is TGTGCCAGCAGCGTTGTGGGAGGGCCGACAGATAAGCAGTATTTT. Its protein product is CASSVVGGPTDKQYF.

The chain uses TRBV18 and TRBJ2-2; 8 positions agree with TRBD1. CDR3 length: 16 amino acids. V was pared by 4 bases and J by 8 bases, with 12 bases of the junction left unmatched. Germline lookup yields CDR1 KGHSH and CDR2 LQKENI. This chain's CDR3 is CASSLGQATWKGELFF. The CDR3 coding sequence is TGTGCCAGCTCACTGGGACAGGCGACCTGGAAGGGGGAGCTGTTTTTT.

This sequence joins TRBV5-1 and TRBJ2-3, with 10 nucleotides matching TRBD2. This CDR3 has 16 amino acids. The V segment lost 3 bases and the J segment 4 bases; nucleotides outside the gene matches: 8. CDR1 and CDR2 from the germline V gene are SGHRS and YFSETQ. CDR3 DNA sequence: TGCGCCAGCAGCTGGGGAGCGGGAGGGCAGGCAGATACGCAGTATTTT. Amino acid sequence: CASSWGAGGQADTQYF.

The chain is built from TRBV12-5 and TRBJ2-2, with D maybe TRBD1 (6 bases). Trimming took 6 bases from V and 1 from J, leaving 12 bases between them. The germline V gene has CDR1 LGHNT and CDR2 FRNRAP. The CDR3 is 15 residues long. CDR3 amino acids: CASGRDTLNTGELFF. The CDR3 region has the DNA TGTGCTAGTGGCCGGGACACCTTGAACACCGGGGAGCTGTTTTTT.

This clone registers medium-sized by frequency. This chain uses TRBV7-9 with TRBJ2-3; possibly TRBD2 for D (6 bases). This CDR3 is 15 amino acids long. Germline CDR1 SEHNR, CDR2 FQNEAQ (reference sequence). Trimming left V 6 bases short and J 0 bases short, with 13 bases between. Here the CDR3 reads CASRAKEGSTDTQYF. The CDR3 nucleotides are TGTGCCAGCAGGGCAAAGGAGGGTAGCACAGATACGCAGTATTTT.

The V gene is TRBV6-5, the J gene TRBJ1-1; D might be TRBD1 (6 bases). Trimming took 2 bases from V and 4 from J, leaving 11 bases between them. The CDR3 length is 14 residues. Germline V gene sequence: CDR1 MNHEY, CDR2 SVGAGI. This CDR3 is CASSYPKGGTEAFF. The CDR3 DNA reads TGTGCCAGCAGTTACCCCAAAGGGGGCACTGAAGCTTTCTTT.

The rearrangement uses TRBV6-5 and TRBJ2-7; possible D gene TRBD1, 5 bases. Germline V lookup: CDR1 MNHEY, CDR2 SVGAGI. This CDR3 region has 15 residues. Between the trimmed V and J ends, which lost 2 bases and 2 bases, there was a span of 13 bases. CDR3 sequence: CASSYGAGAAYEQYF. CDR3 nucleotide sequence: TGTGCCAGCAGTTACGGGGCAGGCGCCGCCTACGAGCAGTACTTC.

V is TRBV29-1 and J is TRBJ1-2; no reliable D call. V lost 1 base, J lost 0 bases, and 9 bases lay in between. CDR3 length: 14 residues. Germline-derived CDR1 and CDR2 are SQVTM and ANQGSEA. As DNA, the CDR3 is TGCAGCGTTGAAGGACACAAGACTAACTATGGCTACACCTTC. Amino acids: CSVEGHKTNYGYTF.

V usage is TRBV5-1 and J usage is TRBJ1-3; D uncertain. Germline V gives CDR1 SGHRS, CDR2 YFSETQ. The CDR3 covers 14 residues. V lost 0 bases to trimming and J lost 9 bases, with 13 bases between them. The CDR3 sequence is CASSLDGGLGTIYF. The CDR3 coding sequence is TGCGCCAGCAGCTTGGATGGCGGTTTGGGCACCATATATTTT.

The CDR3 loop is CASSLDLVGLSYGYTF. The CDR3 coding sequence is TGTGCCAGCAGCTTAGATCTGGTCGGACTGTCCTATGGCTACACCTTC. The chain couples TRBV7-8 to TRBJ1-2; D gene unclear. CDR1 is SGHVS, CDR2 FQNEAQ, per germline. Trimming cost V 1 base and J 4 bases, with 16 bases left between them. The CDR3 extends over 16 amino acids.

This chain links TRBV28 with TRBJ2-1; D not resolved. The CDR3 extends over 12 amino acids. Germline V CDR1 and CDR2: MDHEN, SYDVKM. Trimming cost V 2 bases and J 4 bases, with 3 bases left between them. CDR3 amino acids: CASSLLYNEQFF. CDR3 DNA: TGTGCCAGCAGTTTACTTTACAATGAGCAGTTCTTC.

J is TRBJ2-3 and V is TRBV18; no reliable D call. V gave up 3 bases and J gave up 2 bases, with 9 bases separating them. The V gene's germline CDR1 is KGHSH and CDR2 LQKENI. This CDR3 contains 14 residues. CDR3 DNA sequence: TGTGCCAGCTCACCGATGCAAGCCACAGATACGCAGTATTTT. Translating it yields CASSPMQATDTQYF.

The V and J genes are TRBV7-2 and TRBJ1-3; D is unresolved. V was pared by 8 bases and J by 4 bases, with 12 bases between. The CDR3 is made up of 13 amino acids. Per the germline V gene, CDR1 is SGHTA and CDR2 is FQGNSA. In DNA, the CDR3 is TGTGCCAGCTCACCAGGCGGGGGAAACACCATATATTTT. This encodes CASSPGGGNTIYF.

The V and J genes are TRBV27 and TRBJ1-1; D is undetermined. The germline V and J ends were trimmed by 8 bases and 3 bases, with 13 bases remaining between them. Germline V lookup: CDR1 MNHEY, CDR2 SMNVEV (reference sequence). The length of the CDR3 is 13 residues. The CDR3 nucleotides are TGTGCCAGCTCTCCAGGCGCCGACACTGAAGCTTTCTTT. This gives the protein CASSPGADTEAFF.

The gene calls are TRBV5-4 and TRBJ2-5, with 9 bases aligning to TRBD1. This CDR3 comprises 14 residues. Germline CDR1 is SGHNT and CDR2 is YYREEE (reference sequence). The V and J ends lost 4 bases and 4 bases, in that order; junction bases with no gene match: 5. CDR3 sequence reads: CASSQGQGRETQYF. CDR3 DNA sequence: TGTGCCAGCAGCCAAGGACAGGGGCGAGAGACCCAGTACTTC.

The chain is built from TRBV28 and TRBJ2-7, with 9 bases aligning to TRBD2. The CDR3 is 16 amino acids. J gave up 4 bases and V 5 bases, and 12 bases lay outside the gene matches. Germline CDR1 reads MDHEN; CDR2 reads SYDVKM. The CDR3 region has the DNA TGTGCCAGCAGTCCTGCAATTAGCGGGAGACCGTACGAGCAGTACTTC. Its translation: CASSPAISGRPYEQYF.

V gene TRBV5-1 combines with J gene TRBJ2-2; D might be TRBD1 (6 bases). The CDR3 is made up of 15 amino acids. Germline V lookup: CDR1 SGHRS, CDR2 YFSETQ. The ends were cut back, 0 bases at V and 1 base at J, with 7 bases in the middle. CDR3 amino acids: CASSLDRVNTGELFF. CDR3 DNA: TGCGCCAGCAGCTTGGACAGGGTGAACACCGGGGAGCTGTTTTTT.

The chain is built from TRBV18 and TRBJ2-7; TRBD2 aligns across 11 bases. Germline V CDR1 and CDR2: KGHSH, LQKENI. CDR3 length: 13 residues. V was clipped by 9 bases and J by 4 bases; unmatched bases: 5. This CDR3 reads CASTIAGGYEQYF. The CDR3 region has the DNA TGTGCCAGTACCATAGCGGGGGGGTACGAGCAGTACTTC.